This TCR beta chain was captured by sequencing in a study of post-analysis software for immune sequencing data. For the study at large: Both relapsing-remitting and secondary progressive multiple sclerosis featured among the disease courses, as did progressive-relapsing multiple sclerosis. Study conclusions and caveats: Controls significantly exceeded multiple sclerosis patients in normalized Chao1 diversity. F measure clustering grouped samples strongly by preparation batch. Comparison of patients with controls showed five TRBV segments more frequent in patients, TRBV5-6, TRBV5-1 and TRBV20-1 among them.

Prepared TCR beta cDNA libraries contained unique molecular identifiers. MiXCR, run by TCRdb on the PCR reads, gives a single entry per CDR3 protein. The sample lists around 400,000 distinct CDR3 sequences; 39% were seen once. The CDR3 sequence is 15 residues long. CDR1 is SGHTA, CDR2 FQGNSA, per germline. As concerns this clonotype: What it recognizes is unknown.

The sequencing sample was made of blood. The TCR was taken from a girl aged 2 to 9 with multiple sclerosis. The rearrangement joins TRBV7-2 to TRBJ2-5, with D perhaps TRBD1 (6 bases). The J call may be incorrect, as the DNA end agrees better with TRBJ2-7. CDR3 in DNA: TGTGCCAGCAGCTTAGTGGCCAGGGGCCCCTACGAGCAGTACTTC. It specifies CASSLVARGPYEQYF.